Listed below are T cell receptor beta chains from one sample, sequenced in a study of PD-1 blockade in classical Hodgkin lymphoma. Here immunoSEQ multiplex PCR was the method, and the copy in TCRdb shows in-frame clones only, minus some. The table lists 16,000 or so clones, 80% to 90% of them singletons. The specimen was peripheral blood mononuclear cells (PBMCs). All receptors derive from a human donor with classical Hodgkin lymphoma. Both conserved end residues are trimmed from each CDR3. D genes are given only for firm matches.

j_gene,v_gene,d_gene,CDR3aa
TRBJ2-3,TRBV6-4,TRBD2,ASSASGSTDTQY
TRBJ2-3,TRBV27,.,ASSFYLVGRLTDTQY
TRBJ1-5,TRBV7-9,.,ASSAASNQPQH
TRBJ2-1,TRBV9,.,ASSVGSGGEDEQF
TRBJ2-1,TRBV2,TRBD2,ASSGGLAGFEQF
TRBJ2-3,TRBV19,TRBD2,ASQVGTSSTDTQY
TRBJ2-6,TRBV5-1,.,ASSLREGARGANVLT
TRBJ2-3,TRBV6-1,.,ASSERIEGTDTQY
TRBJ2-3,TRBV15,.,ATREKTFSSTDTQY
TRBJ1-5,TRBV28,TRBD1,ASSFRLRTGSNQPQH
TRBJ2-1,TRBV4-2,.,ASSQDSEGVSFDEQF
TRBJ2-2,TRBV6-5,TRBD2,ASSSPGGRASGELF
TRBJ2-2,TRBV5-1,.,ASSDRTANTGELF
TRBJ2-1,TRBV28,.,ASSTLRNEQF
TRBJ2-7,TRBV10-3,TRBD2,AIRLSGGAYEQY
TRBJ2-7,TRBV5-6,TRBD1,ASSFPGTGGEQY
TRBJ2-7,TRBV7-9,.,ASSFGLSGEY
TRBJ2-7,TRBV18,.,ASSPDSYEQY
TRBJ1-2,TRBV19,.,ASSMDSSYGYT
TRBJ2-1,TRBV5-8,.,ASSLAAEADSSYNEQF
TRBJ1-3,TRBV7-9,.,ASSLRIRGSGNTIY
TRBJ2-1,TRBV5-4,TRBD2,ASSSGGFVDEQF
TRBJ1-4,TRBV7-9,TRBD1,ASSRDRKYSLF
TRBJ1-1,TRBV5-4,TRBD1,ASSTGQGAMNTEAF
TRBJ2-7,TRBV29-1,.,SVHTGRVSDYEQY
TRBJ2-3,TRBV6-5,.,ASKANGGSTDTQY
TRBJ1-2,TRBV10-3,TRBD1,AISEADRGLDGYT
TRBJ2-7,TRBV6-1,TRBD2,ASSLSSGDPYEQY
TRBJ2-5,TRBV28,.,ASSFRRSGQETQY